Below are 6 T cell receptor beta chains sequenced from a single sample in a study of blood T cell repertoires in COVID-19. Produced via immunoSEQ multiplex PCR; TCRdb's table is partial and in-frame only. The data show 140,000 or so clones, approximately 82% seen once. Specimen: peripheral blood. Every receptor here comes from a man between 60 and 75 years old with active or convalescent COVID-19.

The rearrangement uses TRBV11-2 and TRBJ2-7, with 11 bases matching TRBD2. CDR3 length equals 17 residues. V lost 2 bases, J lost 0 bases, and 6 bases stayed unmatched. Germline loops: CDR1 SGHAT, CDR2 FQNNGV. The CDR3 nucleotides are TGTGCCAGCAGCTTATCGCTAGCGGGGGGCCGCTCCTACGAGCAGTACTTC. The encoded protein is CASSLSLAGGRSYEQYF.

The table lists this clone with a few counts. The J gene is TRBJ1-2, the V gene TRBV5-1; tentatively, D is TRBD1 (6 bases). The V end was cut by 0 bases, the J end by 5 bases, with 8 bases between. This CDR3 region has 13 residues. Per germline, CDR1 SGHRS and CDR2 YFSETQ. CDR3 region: CASSLDREYGYTF. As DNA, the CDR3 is TGCGCCAGCAGCTTGGACAGGGAATATGGCTACACCTTC.

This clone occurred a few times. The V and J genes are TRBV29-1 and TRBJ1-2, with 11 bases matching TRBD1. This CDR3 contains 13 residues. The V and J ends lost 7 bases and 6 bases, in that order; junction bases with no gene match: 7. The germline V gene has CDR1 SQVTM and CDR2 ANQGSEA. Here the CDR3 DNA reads TGCAGCGGGCGGACAGGGGGCTCGGATGGCTACACCTTC. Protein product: CSGRTGGSDGYTF.

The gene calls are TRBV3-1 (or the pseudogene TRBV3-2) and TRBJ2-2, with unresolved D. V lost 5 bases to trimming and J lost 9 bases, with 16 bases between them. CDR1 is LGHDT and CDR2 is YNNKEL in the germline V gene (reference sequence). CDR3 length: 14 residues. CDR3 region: CASSSRVSRRELFF. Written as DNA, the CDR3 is TGTGCCAGCAGCTCAAGAGTATCCCGAAGGGAGCTGTTTTTT.

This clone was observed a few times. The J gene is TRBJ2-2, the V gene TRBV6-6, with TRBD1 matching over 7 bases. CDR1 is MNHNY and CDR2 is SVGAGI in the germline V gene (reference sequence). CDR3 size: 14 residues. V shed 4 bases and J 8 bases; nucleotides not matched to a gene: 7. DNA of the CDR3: TGTGCCAGCAGTTTCCTACAGGGGTTGGGGGAGCTGTTTTTT. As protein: CASSFLQGLGELFF.

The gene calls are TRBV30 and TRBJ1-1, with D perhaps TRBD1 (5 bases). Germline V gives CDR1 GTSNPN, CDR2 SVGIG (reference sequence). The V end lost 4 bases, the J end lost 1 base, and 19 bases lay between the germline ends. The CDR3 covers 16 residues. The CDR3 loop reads CAWNRFPGLQNTEAFF. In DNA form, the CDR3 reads TGTGCCTGGAACAGATTTCCGGGACTCCAGAACACTGAAGCTTTCTTT.